The TCR beta chain described here comes from a study of identical twins. The CDR3 spans 13 residues. The V end lost 3 bases, the J end lost 6 bases, and 12 bases lay between the germline ends. From germline, CDR1 is ENHRY and CDR2 SYGVKD. A universal primer site was added by template switching, and unique molecular identifiers were carried by the cDNA. Via MiXCR, TCRdb re-called the 5' RACE reads, giving one row per CDR3 protein. Among around 290,000 distinct CDR3 sequences listed, more than 8% were seen once. This clonotype was picked up a small number of times. This sample was also put to use in a study of yellow fever vaccine responses in identical twins.

Input material: CD8+ T cells sorted from blood. The receptor comes from a woman between 18 and 29 years old in good health. The chain has TRBV10-3 and TRBJ2-7, with D unclear. CDR3 coding DNA: TGTGCCATCAGTGATCCACTCGGGCCCGAGCAGTACTTC. Residues: CAISDPLGPEQYF.